This is a list of T cell receptor beta chains from one sample in a study of T cells in Graves' hyperthyroidism and ophthalmopathy. TCRdb re-called the multiplex PCR reads with MiXCR, one entry per CDR3 protein. The sample records about 260,000 distinct CDR3 sequences, around 25% being singletons. Sequencing used blood. These TCRs come from a man in his forties or fifties with Graves' hyperthyroidism that later progressed to Graves' ophthalmopathy. CDR3s include the opening cysteine and the closing phenylalanine or tryptophan. Each record gives: clone size, V gene, J gene, D gene, CDR3 DNA, CDR3 protein. A D gene is named only where the DNA matches it firmly. A clone size is listed for some rows: how often the clone was seen (once, few, many), or a class if it is expanded.

.	TRBV30	TRBJ2-5	.	TGTGCCTGGAATCGGCAGAACCAAGAGACCCAGTACTTC	CAWNRQNQETQYF
.	TRBV6-2/TRBV6-3	TRBJ2-7	.	TGTGCCAGCACCCACAAGGGGACGGGGACCTACGAGCAGTACTTC	CASTHKGTGTYEQYF
many	TRBV2	TRBJ1-2	TRBD1	TGTGCCCGCAGGGGGATTGACTATGGCTACACCTTC	CARRGIDYGYTF
many	TRBV12-3/TRBV12-4	TRBJ2-2	TRBD2	TGTGCCAGCAATCTACTAGCGGGAGGGTCTAACACCGGGGAGCTGTTTTTT	CASNLLAGGSNTGELFF
many	TRBV7-8	TRBJ1-3	.	TGTGCCAGCAGCTTACTGGGTGGGGACACCATATATTTT	CASSLLGGDTIYF
.	TRBV28	TRBJ2-7	.	TGTGCCAGCAGTGCCCCGACATTTGACTACGAGCAGTACTTC	CASSAPTFDYEQYF
.	TRBV6-1	TRBJ2-5	TRBD2	TGTGCCAGCAGTGAAGGACTAGCGGGGGTCTGGGAGACCCAGTACTTC	CASSEGLAGVWETQYF
many	TRBV12-3/TRBV12-4	TRBJ1-2	TRBD1	TGTGCCAGCAGTGACCGGGACAGAGGTGGCTACACCTTC	CASSDRDRGGYTF
.	TRBV20-1	TRBJ2-5	.	TGCAGTGCCACCCCTGGGGTTGGGGGCCAAGAGACCCAGTACTTC	CSATPGVGGQETQYF
.	TRBV6-5	TRBJ2-7	TRBD2	TGTGCCAGCAGTAACACCGGGACTAGCGGCTCCTACGAGCAGTACTTC	CASSNTGTSGSYEQYF
few	TRBV20-1	TRBJ2-5	.	TGCAGTGCTAGAGATCAAGCGAGATGGGCGGAGACCCAGTACTTC	CSARDQARWAETQYF
few	TRBV6-2/TRBV6-3	TRBJ2-5	.	TGTGCCAGCAGTTACTCGAAGACGGGAGTCTTTCAGGAGACCCAGTACTTC	CASSYSKTGVFQETQYF
.	TRBV6-5	TRBJ2-7	TRBD1	TGTGCCAGCAGTTACTCGCAGCCGGGACAGGGGCCCCACGAGCAGTACTTC	CASSYSQPGQGPHEQYF
many	TRBV20-1	TRBJ1-5	TRBD1	TGCAGTGCCCCGGGACAGGACGTCAATCAGCCCCAGCATTTT	CSAPGQDVNQPQHF
many	TRBV7-8	TRBJ2-7	.	TGTGCCAGCAGCTTCAACAGCCACGAGCAGTACTTC	CASSFNSHEQYF
.	TRBV19	TRBJ2-2	.	TGTGCCAGTAGTCCCTCGGGGGAGCTGTTTTTT	CASSPSGELFF
.	TRBV5-4	TRBJ1-2	TRBD1	TGTGCCAGCAGCATACGGACAGGGGCCAGCTATGGCTACACCTTC	CASSIRTGASYGYTF
many	TRBV20-1	TRBJ1-5	.	TGCAGTGCTAGAGTGGCGGGGAATAGCAATCAGCCCCAGCATTTT	CSARVAGNSNQPQHF
many	TRBV7-8	TRBJ1-1	.	TGTGCCAGCAGCGAGGACACTGAAGCTTTCTTT	CASSEDTEAFF
many	TRBV7-8	TRBJ2-7	.	TGTGCCAGCAGCGGCCGGGCCTCATCTAACGAGCAGTACTTC	CASSGRASSNEQYF
many	TRBV12-3/TRBV12-4	TRBJ2-7	.	TGCGCCAGCAGCTTGGAAGGAAACGAGCAGTACTTC	CASSLEGNEQYF
many	TRBV29-1	TRBJ1-2	.	TGCAGCGTTACTGACAGTGGGAAAAGCTACACCTTC	CSVTDSGKSYTF